Listed below are T cell receptor beta chains from one sample, sequenced in a study of blood T cell repertoires in COVID-19. The repertoire was sequenced with immunoSEQ multiplex PCR; TCRdb's copy has only in-frame clones and lacks some. The profile shows about 180,000 clones, approximately 85% of them singletons. Material for sequencing was PBMCs or T cells enriched from blood (not recorded which). Receptors were obtained from a woman in her thirties who had recovered from COVID-19. Both conserved end residues are part of each CDR3. Each record gives: J gene, clone size, V gene, D gene, CDR3 DNA, CDR3 protein. D genes are given only for firm matches. Clone size is not always given. Where it is, it says once, few, many or a class for expanded clones.

j_gene: TRBJ1-6; abundance: few; v_gene: TRBV6-5; d_gene: -; CDR3nt: TGTGCCAGCTGTAGGGGGAGTAATTCACCCCTCCACTTT; CDR3aa: CASCRGSNSPLHF
j_gene: TRBJ2-1; abundance: -; v_gene: TRBV2; d_gene: TRBD2; CDR3nt: TGTGCCAGCAGCTCGGGACTAGCGAGCAATGAGCAGTTCTTC; CDR3aa: CASSSGLASNEQFF
j_gene: TRBJ1-5; abundance: -; v_gene: TRBV2; d_gene: -; CDR3nt: TGTGCCAGCAGTGAATGGGGACAAACTTTCGGTCAGCCCCAGCATTTT; CDR3aa: CASSEWGQTFGQPQHF
j_gene: TRBJ1-5; abundance: -; v_gene: TRBV6-5; d_gene: TRBD1; CDR3nt: TGTGCCAGCAAAGGGGGCACAGCTCAGCCCCAGCATTTT; CDR3aa: CASKGGTAQPQHF
j_gene: TRBJ1-5; abundance: -; v_gene: TRBV15; d_gene: TRBD1; CDR3nt: TGTGCCACCAGCACTCGGACAGGGGGCGATCAGCCCCAGCATTTT; CDR3aa: CATSTRTGGDQPQHF
j_gene: TRBJ1-5; abundance: -; v_gene: TRBV6-1; d_gene: TRBD1; CDR3nt: TGTGCCAGCAGCGAACGACAGGGGGCTCGTAGGCAGCCCCAGCATTTT; CDR3aa: CASSERQGARRQPQHF
j_gene: TRBJ2-1; abundance: -; v_gene: TRBV20-1; d_gene: -; CDR3nt: TGCAGTGCGAGACCGGTGAATGAGCAGTTCTTC; CDR3aa: CSARPVNEQFF
j_gene: TRBJ2-6; abundance: -; v_gene: TRBV6-2/TRBV6-3; d_gene: TRBD1; CDR3nt: TGTGCCAGCAGTCGGTCCCGGGACAGAGCTGGGGCCAACGTCCTGACTTTC; CDR3aa: CASSRSRDRAGANVLTF
j_gene: TRBJ1-5; abundance: -; v_gene: TRBV19; d_gene: -; CDR3nt: TGTGCCAGTAGCTTACGACAGGAGGTATATTATAGCAATCAGCCCCAGCATTTT; CDR3aa: CASSLRQEVYYSNQPQHF
j_gene: TRBJ1-6; abundance: -; v_gene: TRBV30; d_gene: -; CDR3nt: TGTGCCTGGAGCACCTCAGTCCTCGGGAATTCACCCCTCCACTTT; CDR3aa: CAWSTSVLGNSPLHF